Shown below are 20 T cell receptor beta chains from a single sample sequenced in a study of blood T cell repertoires in COVID-19. Sequencing was performed with immunoSEQ multiplex PCR; in TCRdb, only in-frame clones are kept and a portion is missing. The sample lists about 190,000 clones, around 85% occurring once. Sequencing was done on a sample of peripheral blood. The source of these receptors is an older man with active or convalescent COVID-19.

The rearrangement uses TRBV7-9 and TRBJ1-2, with 7 bases identical to TRBD1. There are 16 residues in the CDR3. The V and J ends lost 2 bases and 0 bases, in that order; junction bases with no gene match: 6. In germline, CDR1 is SEHNR, CDR2 FQNEAQ (reference sequence). In DNA, the CDR3 is TGTGCCAGCAGCTTACCAGGGACAGAAGCTAACTATGGCTACACCTTC. Its translation: CASSLPGTEANYGYTF.

This clone was counted only a few times. This CDR3 reads CASSRGPPSSYEQYF. CDR3 bases: TGTGCCAGCAGCCGAGGTCCGCCGAGCTCCTACGAGCAGTACTTC. The chain joins TRBV7-6 to TRBJ2-7; D is unresolved. The germline V and J ends were trimmed by 5 bases and 0 bases, with 14 bases remaining between them. CDR3 size: 15 residues. Looked up from germline, CDR1 is SGHVS and CDR2 is FNYEAQ. The full variable domain, its missing parts supplied by reference TRBV7-6 and TRBJ2-7, is GAGVSQSPRYKVTKRGQDVALRCDPISGHVSLYWYRQALGQGPEFLTYFNYEAQQDKSGLPNDRFSAERPEGSISTLTIQRTEQRDSAMYRCASSRGPPSSYEQYFGPGTRLTVT.

The rearrangement links TRBV28 to TRBJ1-3; 8 bases line up with TRBD1. J was trimmed by 2 bases and V by 6 bases; bases with no gene match: 6. Germline CDR1 reads MDHEN; CDR2 reads SYDVKM. This CDR3 spans 15 amino acids. The CDR3 region is CASRHRGGPGNTIYF. DNA of the CDR3: TGTGCCAGCAGGCACAGGGGGGGCCCTGGAAACACCATATATTTT.

The chain combines TRBV6-2 or TRBV6-3 with TRBJ2-1; no clear D gene. The germline V gene has CDR1 MNHEY and CDR2 SVGEGT. V lost 5 bases to trimming and J lost 10 bases, with 9 bases between them. CDR3 length: 11 amino acids. The CDR3 loop is CASSLVEEQFF. The CDR3 coding sequence is TGTGCCAGCAGTCTCGTAGAGGAGCAGTTCTTC.

CDR3 DNA sequence: TGCGCCAGCAGTGAGACCCTAGGACTAGCGGGGGTGCAGTTCTTC. It translates to CASSETLGLAGVQFF. This rearrangement joins TRBV10-2 to TRBJ2-1, with 13 bases identical to TRBD2. The CDR3 covers 15 residues. Germline V CDR1 and CDR2: WSHSY, SAAADI. V trimming: 2 bases; J trimming: 12 bases; junction bases outside the gene matches: 7.

The chain couples TRBV5-1 to TRBJ1-1; D is possibly TRBD1 (6 bases). The CDR3 loop spans 14 amino acids. Trimming took off 2 bases at V and 4 bases at J, with 12 bases between the two ends. Germline CDR1 SGHRS, CDR2 YFSETQ. This CDR3 is CASSFQGWGTEAFF. In nucleotides, the CDR3 is TGCGCCAGCAGCTTTCAGGGGTGGGGCACTGAAGCTTTCTTT.

The rearrangement links TRBV6-2 or TRBV6-3 to TRBJ1-5; TRBD1 agrees at 7 bases. The junction had 7 bases not matched to a gene; V was cut back by 2 bases and J by 6 bases. CDR3 length: 15 amino acids. Germline loops: CDR1 MNHEY, CDR2 SVGEGT. The CDR3 loop reads CASSYGQGGGQPQHF. For the CDR3, the DNA is TGTGCCAGCAGTTACGGCCAGGGGGGTGGTCAGCCCCAGCATTTT.

The V call is TRBV7-8, the J call TRBJ2-3, with TRBD2 identical over 7 bases. CDR1 and CDR2 from the germline V gene are SGHVS and FQNEAQ. V lost 2 bases, J lost 9 bases, and 11 bases stayed unmatched. CDR3 length equals 15 residues. This chain's CDR3 is CASSLRSGVQWTQYF. DNA of the CDR3: TGTGCCAGCAGCTTAAGGAGCGGGGTCCAGTGGACGCAGTATTTT.

The rearrangement uses TRBV10-3 and TRBJ1-2, with a weak D call TRBD1 (5 bases). This CDR3 spans 15 amino acids. Germline loops: CDR1 ENHRY, CDR2 SYGVKD. Trimming took off 4 bases at V and 1 base at J, with 13 bases between the two ends. CDR3 sequence (DNA): TGTGCCATCAGTGGCGGCGAAGGGGATAACTATGGCTACACCTTC. Translation: CAISGGEGDNYGYTF.

This clone was seen more than once but under ten times. The chain recombines TRBV12-5 with TRBJ2-3, with D unresolved. CDR3 length: 12 amino acids. The ends were cut back, 6 bases at V and 9 bases at J, with 13 bases in the middle. Germline lookup yields CDR1 LGHNT and CDR2 FRNRAP. Here the CDR3 reads CASGPSSDTQYF. The CDR3 DNA sequence: TGTGCTAGTGGCCCTTCGAGCGACACGCAGTATTTT.

The chain couples TRBV29-1 to TRBJ2-2; TRBD2 might be the D (5 bases). In germline, CDR1 is SQVTM, CDR2 ANQGSEA. V lost 7 bases and J 1 base, leaving 7 bases between the germline ends. This CDR3 is built from 12 residues. CDR3 sequence reads: CSARENTGELFF. The DNA of the CDR3 is TGCAGCGCCCGGGAGAACACCGGGGAGCTGTTTTTT.

The chain uses TRBV5-6 and TRBJ1-6, with D possibly TRBD1 on 6 matching bases. The V end was cut by 7 bases, the J end by 7 bases, with 12 bases between. CDR1 is SGHDT and CDR2 is YYEEEE in the germline V gene. The CDR3 runs 13 residues. The CDR3 DNA reads TGTGCCAGCCGCGACAGGAGAAATTCACCCCTCCACTTT. Its protein is CASRDRRNSPLHF.

The genes are TRBV24-1 and TRBJ2-1, with 12 bases aligning to TRBD1. Germline values: CDR1 KGHDR, CDR2 SFDVKD. CDR3 size: 14 residues. V trimming: 7 bases; J trimming: 9 bases; junction bases outside the gene matches: 6. CDR3 amino acids: CATRPGQGAFEQFF. The CDR3 DNA follows: TGTGCCACCAGACCGGGACAGGGGGCCTTTGAGCAGTTCTTC.

This clone was seen more than once but under ten times. This rearrangement joins TRBV4-3 to TRBJ2-3; 7 bases align to TRBD1. The CDR3 has 14 residues. Trimming cost V 4 bases and J 2 bases; bases outside gene matches: 3. Per the germline V gene, CDR1 is LGHNA and CDR2 is YSLEER. The CDR3 protein is CASSLGTATDTQYF. CDR3 DNA: TGCGCCAGCAGCCTCGGGACAGCCACAGATACGCAGTATTTT.

V gene TRBV5-1 combines with J gene TRBJ2-1; 8 bases are shared with TRBD2. V dropped 0 bases and J dropped 9; count of bases not matched to a gene: 8. Germline-derived CDR1 and CDR2 are SGHRS and YFSETQ. The CDR3 contains 15 residues. In DNA, the CDR3 is TGCGCCAGCAGCTTGGTTCGGGAGGGTGTGGGTGAGCAGTTCTTC. It is translated as CASSLVREGVGEQFF.

The chain joins TRBV28 to TRBJ2-7; 7 nucleotides align to TRBD1. This CDR3 has 16 residues. The trim removed 6 bases at V and 2 bases at J, leaving 13 bases unmatched. Germline lookup yields CDR1 MDHEN and CDR2 SYDVKM. The CDR3 protein is CASSSKQGPSTYEQYF. DNA for the CDR3: TGTGCCAGCAGCAGCAAACAGGGGCCTTCAACCTACGAGCAGTACTTC.

The J gene is TRBJ1-2, the V gene TRBV28; TRBD1 agrees at 9 bases. CDR1 is MDHEN, CDR2 SYDVKM, per germline. The CDR3 loop spans 14 amino acids. The V segment lost 1 base and the J segment 4 bases; nucleotides outside the gene matches: 1. The CDR3 coding sequence is TGTGCCAGCAGTTTATCGGACAGGGGCTATGGCTACACCTTC. This codes for CASSLSDRGYGYTF.

The table lists this clone with a count of one. The rearrangement joins TRBV27 to TRBJ2-2; TRBD2 agrees at 7 bases. CDR1 MNHEY and CDR2 SMNVEV come from the germline V gene (reference sequence). The CDR3 consists of 14 residues. Trimming took 10 bases from V and 2 from J; bases not matched to a gene: 7. The chain's CDR3 is CATLAGVNTGELFF. The CDR3 DNA sequence: TGTGCCACCTTAGCGGGTGTCAACACCGGGGAGCTGTTTTTT.

This chain connects TRBV7-2 to TRBJ2-3, with TRBD2 matching over 11 bases. The CDR3 is made up of 16 amino acids. V lost 3 bases to trimming and J lost 3 bases; unmatched junction nucleotides: 5. The germline V gene encodes CDR1 SGHTA and CDR2 FQGNSA. The CDR3 here is CASSLASGGPTDTQYF. The CDR3 nucleotides read TGTGCCAGCAGCTTGGCTAGCGGGGGGCCAACAGATACGCAGTATTTT.

This clone was counted a single time. CDR3 sequence reads: CASTRRGTDTQYF. DNA for the CDR3: TGTGCCAGCACTCGGCGGGGCACAGATACGCAGTATTTT. The chain uses TRBV28 and TRBJ2-3; weak D call: TRBD2 (5 bases). CDR1 and CDR2 from the germline V gene are MDHEN and SYDVKM. This CDR3 comprises 13 residues. With 7 bases removed from V and 1 base from J, the gap between germline ends came to 9 bases.